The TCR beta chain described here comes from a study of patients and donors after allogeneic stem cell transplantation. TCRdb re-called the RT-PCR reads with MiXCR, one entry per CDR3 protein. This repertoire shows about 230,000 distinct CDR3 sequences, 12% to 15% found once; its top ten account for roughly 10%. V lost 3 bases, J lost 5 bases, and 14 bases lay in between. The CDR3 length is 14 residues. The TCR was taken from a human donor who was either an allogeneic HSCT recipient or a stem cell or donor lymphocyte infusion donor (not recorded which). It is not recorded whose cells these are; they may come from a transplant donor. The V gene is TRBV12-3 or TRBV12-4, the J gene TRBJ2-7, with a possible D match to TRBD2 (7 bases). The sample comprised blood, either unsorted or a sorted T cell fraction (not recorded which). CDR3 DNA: TGTGCCAGCAGTTTTGGGGGGGCGCTAAACGAGCAGTACTTC. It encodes CASSFGGALNEQYF.